A selection of T cell receptor beta chains follows, all from one sample in a study of spatial heterogeneity in lung cancer. TCRdb independently ran MiXCR on the 5' RACE reads; one entry per CDR3 protein. The sample consists of some 39,000 distinct CDR3 sequences, under 7.5% of them appearing once. Specimen: PBMCs, collected at surgery. These receptors all come from a female donor with early-stage non-small cell lung cancer. CDR3s include the opening cysteine and the closing phenylalanine or tryptophan. D genes are given only for firm matches. Only part of the rows carry a size: once, few, many, or a class if the clone is expanded.

D | size | J | length | V | DNA | CDR3
. | few | TRBJ2-7 | 11 | TRBV29-1 | TGCAGCGTTGGGACCTTCGGGGAGCAGTACTTC | CSVGTFGEQYF
. | few | TRBJ2-5 | 9 | TRBV24-1 | TGTGCCACGAAGGAGACCCAGTACTTC | CATKETQYF
. | many | TRBJ2-7 | 14 | TRBV5-6 | TGTGCCAGCAGTTACATTGACAGCCCCTACGAGCAGTACTTC | CASSYIDSPYEQYF
. | many | TRBJ2-1 | 15 | TRBV5-1 | TGCGCCAGCAGCAACCAGGGGAGCTCCTACAATGAGCAGTTCTTC | CASSNQGSSYNEQFF
TRBD1 | . | TRBJ1-5 | 16 | TRBV28 | TGTGCCAGCAGCCTCACGGGGACAGGGGCGGATCAGCCCCAGCATTTT | CASSLTGTGADQPQHF
. | . | TRBJ2-3 | 17 | TRBV24-1 | TGTGCCACCAGTGATTTGGCGGATCGCCAGGGCACAGATACGCAGTATTTT | CATSDLADRQGTDTQYF
TRBD1 | . | TRBJ2-7 | 14 | TRBV3-1 | TGTGCCAGCAGCCCCGGGACAGGCCCCTACGAGCAGTACTTC | CASSPGTGPYEQYF
TRBD2 | few | TRBJ2-7 | 10 | TRBV11-2 | TGTGCCGGGCTAGCGGACGAGCAGTACTTC | CAGLADEQYF
. | many | TRBJ1-1 | 12 | TRBV2 | TGTGCCAGCAGTCCGATCTGGCCTGAAGCTTTCTTT | CASSPIWPEAFF
. | . | TRBJ2-7 | 14 | TRBV7-9 | TGTGCCAGCAGCTTAAGAGGACAGTCCTACGAGCAGTACTTC | CASSLRGQSYEQYF
. | few | TRBJ2-1 | 14 | TRBV7-2 | TGTGCCAGCAGTTCGGATAGCTCCTACAATGAGCAGTTCTTC | CASSSDSSYNEQFF
. | . | TRBJ2-3 | 14 | TRBV4-3 | TGCGCCAGCAGCACTAGATGGGGCACAGATACGCAGTATTTT | CASSTRWGTDTQYF
. | many | TRBJ1-1 | 17 | TRBV5-1 | TGCGCCAGCAGCCCGACTAGGGGGGCTACCACAAACACTGAAGCTTTCTTT | CASSPTRGATTNTEAFF
. | few | TRBJ2-5 | 15 | TRBV5-1 | TGCGCCAGCAGCTTGGGTACAGGGACCCAGGGGACCCAGTACTTC | CASSLGTGTQGTQYF
. | . | TRBJ1-5 | 15 | TRBV3-1 | TGTGCCAGCAGCCTGCGACAAATGGGGAATCAGCCCCAGCATTTT | CASSLRQMGNQPQHF
TRBD1 | . | TRBJ2-2 | 15 | TRBV10-2 | TGCGCCAGCAGTGAAGGGACAGGGGGTACCGGGGAGCTGTTTTTT | CASSEGTGGTGELFF
. | . | TRBJ1-1 | 12 | TRBV20-1 | TGCAGTGCTAGAAAGGGGGGCACTGAAGCTTTCTTT | CSARKGGTEAFF
. | many | TRBJ2-1 | 16 | TRBV28 | TGTGCCAGCAGTTTACAAGACAGGATGATACACAATGAGCAGTTCTTC | CASSLQDRMIHNEQFF
. | . | TRBJ2-3 | 16 | TRBV6-1 | TGTGCCAGCAAGGACACCTACTTAGCTAGCACAGATACGCAGTATTTT | CASKDTYLASTDTQYF
. | . | TRBJ2-5 | 13 | TRBV3-1 | TGTGCCAGCAGCCAAGTCGGGTTCGAGACCCAGTACTTC | CASSQVGFETQYF
. | many | TRBJ2-7 | 13 | TRBV15 | TGTGCCACCAGCAGGTTCTACAGCTACGAGCAGTACTTC | CATSRFYSYEQYF
TRBD2 | . | TRBJ2-5 | 14 | TRBV6-6 | TGTGCCAGCAGTTACGGGGGGGAGCAAGAGACCCAGTACTTC | CASSYGGEQETQYF
. | many | TRBJ1-3 | 15 | TRBV4-1 | TGCGCCAGCAGCCAAGAGGAGGGCCCTGGAAACACCATATATTTT | CASSQEEGPGNTIYF
TRBD2 | few | TRBJ2-3 | 14 | TRBV7-8 | TGTGCCAGCAGCACACGACTAGCCACAGATACGCAGTATTTT | CASSTRLATDTQYF
TRBD2 | many | TRBJ2-1 | 13 | TRBV12-3/TRBV12-4 | TGTGCCAGCAGCGGGACTAGCGGGAGAAATCAGTTCTTC | CASSGTSGRNQFF
. | many | TRBJ1-1 | 18 | TRBV7-2 | TGTGCCAGCAGCTCCTGGGGGGCGATGGAGGCCCAAAACACTGAAGCTTTCTTT | CASSSWGAMEAQNTEAFF
. | medium-sized | TRBJ1-3 | 11 | TRBV6-6 | TGTGCCAGCAGTTCGGAAAACACCATATATTTT | CASSSENTIYF
. | few | TRBJ2-3 | 16 | TRBV5-1 | TGCGCCAGCAGCCCGGCATCCGCCTCTAGCACAGATACGCAGTATTTT | CASSPASASSTDTQYF
TRBD2 | few | TRBJ2-5 | 14 | TRBV29-1 | TGCAGTTCTCTAGCGGGGACGATTATGGGGACCCAGTACTTC | CSSLAGTIMGTQYF
. | many | TRBJ2-7 | 13 | TRBV24-1 | TGTGCCACCAGTGATCCCACAGCATACGAGCAGTACTTC | CATSDPTAYEQYF
. | many | TRBJ1-2 | 14 | TRBV29-1 | TGCAGCGCAGAAAAGACAGTCATTAACTATGGCTACACCTTC | CSAEKTVINYGYTF
. | many | TRBJ1-3 | 11 | TRBV7-9 | TGTGCCTGCGGCGTGACAAACACCATATATTTT | CACGVTNTIYF
. | . | TRBJ2-5 | 13 | TRBV5-4 | TGTGCCAGCAGCTTGCGAGGAGAAGAGACCCAGTACTTC | CASSLRGEETQYF